This record covers a single T cell receptor beta chain. Primers used in a second PCR of about 6 to 11 cycles were a sample-barcoded 5' primer and a J-beta primer mix. TCRdb fed the 5' RACE reads into MiXCR, producing one record per CDR3 protein. The data show about 1.5 million distinct CDR3 sequences, 35% to 45% seen once. The entry originates in a study of blood T cells in healthy people across ages. The CDR3 runs to 14 residues. The V end lost 11 bases, the J end lost 1 base, and 15 bases lay between the germline ends. CDR1 is ENHRY, CDR2 SYGVKD, per germline. This chain links TRBV10-3 with TRBJ1-5, with D perhaps TRBD1 (5 bases). The source of this sequence is a young woman in good health. The sample was blood. The CDR3 protein is CASTEDASNQPQHF. The DNA of the CDR3 is TGTGCCTCGACAGAAGACGCGAGCAATCAGCCCCAGCATTTT.